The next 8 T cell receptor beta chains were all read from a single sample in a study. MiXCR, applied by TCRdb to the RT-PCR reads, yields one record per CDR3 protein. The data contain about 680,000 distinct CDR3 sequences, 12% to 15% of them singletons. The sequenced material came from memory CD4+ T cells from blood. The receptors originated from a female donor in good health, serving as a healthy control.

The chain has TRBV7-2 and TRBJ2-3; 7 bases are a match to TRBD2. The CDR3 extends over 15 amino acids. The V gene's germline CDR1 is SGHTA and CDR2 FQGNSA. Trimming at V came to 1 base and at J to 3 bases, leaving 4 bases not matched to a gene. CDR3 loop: CASSLDAGETDTQYF. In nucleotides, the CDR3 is TGTGCCAGCAGCTTAGACGCGGGAGAAACAGATACGCAGTATTTT. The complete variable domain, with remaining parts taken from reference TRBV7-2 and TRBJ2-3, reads GAGVSQSPSNKVTEKGKDVELRCDPISGHTALYWYRQSLGQGLEFLIYFQGNSAPDKSGLPSDRFSAERTGGSVSTLTIQRTQQEDSAVYLCASSLDAGETDTQYFGPGTRLTVL.

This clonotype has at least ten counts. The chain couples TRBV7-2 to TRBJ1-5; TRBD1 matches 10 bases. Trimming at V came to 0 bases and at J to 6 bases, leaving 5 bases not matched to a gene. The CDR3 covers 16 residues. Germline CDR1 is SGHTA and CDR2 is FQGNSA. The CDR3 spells CASSLARQGASQPQHF. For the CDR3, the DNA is TGTGCCAGCAGCTTAGCGCGACAGGGGGCTAGTCAGCCCCAGCATTTT.

The CDR3 bases are TGCAGTGCTAGGTTACTAGCGGGCCTGCCAGCAGATACGCAGTATTTT. Translation gives CSARLLAGLPADTQYF. J is TRBJ2-3 and V is TRBV20-1; 9 positions match TRBD2. CDR3 length: 16 amino acids. CDR1 and CDR2 from the germline V gene are DFQATT and SNEGSKA (reference sequence). With 3 bases clipped from V and 4 bases from J, the junction kept 11 bases outside the gene matches.

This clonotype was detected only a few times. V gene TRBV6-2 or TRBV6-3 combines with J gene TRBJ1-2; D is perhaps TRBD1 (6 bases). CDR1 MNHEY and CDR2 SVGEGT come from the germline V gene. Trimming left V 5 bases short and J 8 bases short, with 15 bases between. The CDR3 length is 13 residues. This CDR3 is CASSTPQGYGYTF. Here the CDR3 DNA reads TGTGCCAGCAGTACCCCACAGGGATACGGCTACACCTTC.

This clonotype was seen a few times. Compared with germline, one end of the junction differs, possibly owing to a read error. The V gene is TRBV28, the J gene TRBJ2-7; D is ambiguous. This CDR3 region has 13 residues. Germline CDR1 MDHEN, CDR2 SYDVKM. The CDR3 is CASSPPVLGNGHF. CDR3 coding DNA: TGTGCCAGCAGTCCCCCGGTGTTGGGCAATGGACACTTC.

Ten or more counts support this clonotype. CDR3 DNA: TGTGCCAGCAGCACAAGCGGGTCAAGCTCCTACGAGCAGTACTTC. Translated, it gives CASSTSGSSSYEQYF. The V call is TRBV7-2, the J call TRBJ2-7, with a weak D call TRBD2 (6 bases). Germline V gene lookup returns CDR1 SGHTA and CDR2 FQGNSA. V was trimmed by 5 bases and J by 0 bases, leaving 14 bases between them. The CDR3 is made up of 15 amino acids.

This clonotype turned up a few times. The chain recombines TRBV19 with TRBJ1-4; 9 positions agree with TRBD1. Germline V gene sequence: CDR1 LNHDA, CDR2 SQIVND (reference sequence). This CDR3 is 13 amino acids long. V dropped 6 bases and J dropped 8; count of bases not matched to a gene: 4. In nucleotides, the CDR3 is TGTGCCAGTAGCCGGGACAGGGTAGAAAAACTGTTTTTT. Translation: CASSRDRVEKLFF.

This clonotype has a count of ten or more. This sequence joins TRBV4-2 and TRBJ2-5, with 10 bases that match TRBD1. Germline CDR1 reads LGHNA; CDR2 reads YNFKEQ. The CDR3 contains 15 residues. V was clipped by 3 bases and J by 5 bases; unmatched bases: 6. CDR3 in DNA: TGTGCCAGCAGCCATGAAGACAGGGGGCTGGAGACCCAGTACTTC. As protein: CASSHEDRGLETQYF.